These 2 T cell receptor beta chains originate from one sample sequenced in a study of blood T cell repertoires in COVID-19. TCRdb's table, derived via immunoSEQ multiplex PCR, lists solely in-frame clones and lacks some. Altogether roughly 34,000 clones are present, roughly three quarters being singletons, with the ten largest covering under 20%. The sample consisted of peripheral blood. The receptors derive from a human donor in a cohort sampled during active COVID-19.

The chain recombines TRBV5-4 with TRBJ2-3, with TRBD1 matching over 9 bases. V lost 0 bases, J lost 5 bases, and 7 bases stayed unmatched. This CDR3 region has 16 residues. Germline V gives CDR1 SGHNT, CDR2 YYREEE (reference sequence). The chain's CDR3 is CASSLDRTGVGDTQYF. The CDR3 DNA reads TGTGCCAGCAGCTTGGATCGGACAGGGGTAGGAGATACGCAGTATTTT.

The chain recombines TRBV5-1 with TRBJ2-5; 10 bases fit TRBD1. Germline values: CDR1 SGHRS, CDR2 YFSETQ. This CDR3 comprises 15 residues. The V and J ends lost 3 bases and 9 bases, in that order; junction bases with no gene match: 11. This CDR3 is CASSSGTGERIAQYF. In DNA, the CDR3 is TGCGCCAGCAGCTCTGGGACAGGGGAGAGGATTGCCCAGTACTTC. Full variable domain (outside the CDR3, taken from reference TRBV5-1 and TRBJ2-5): KAGVTQTPRYLIKTRGQQVTLSCSPISGHRSVSWYQQTPGQGLQFLFEYFSETQRNKGNFPGRFSGRQFSNSRSEMNVSTLELGDSALYLCASSSGTGERIAQYFGPGTRLLVL.